Following are 8 T cell receptor beta chains from one sample sequenced in a study of T cell responses to AZD1222 COVID-19 vaccine. The repertoire was sequenced with immunoSEQ multiplex PCR; TCRdb's copy has only in-frame clones and lacks some. Of around 110,000 clones in the sample, 70% to 90% are singletons; the top ten hold approximately 4%. The sequencing used peripheral blood, collected on day 0 of MenACWY control vaccination. These receptors all come from an adult in good health.

Remarks on this clone: The same CDR3 also results from other DNA sequences found in this sample. The chain couples TRBV13 to TRBJ1-5, with no clear D. The V gene lost 0 bases and the J gene lost 0 bases, with 0 bases spanning the gap. The germline V gene has CDR1 PRHDT and CDR2 FYEKMQ (reference sequence). CDR3 size: 13 residues. The CDR3 DNA follows: TGTGCCAGCAGCTTAGGTAGCAATCAGCCCCAGCATTTT. This codes for CASSLGSNQPQHF.

The chain is built from TRBV6-1 and TRBJ1-2; D is unresolved. Germline-derived CDR1 and CDR2 are MNHNS and SASEGT. V was pared by 1 base and J by 0 bases, with 12 bases between. The CDR3 is 16 amino acids. This chain's CDR3 is CASSEVWSAANYGYTF. Written as DNA, the CDR3 is TGTGCCAGCAGTGAAGTGTGGTCAGCCGCTAACTATGGCTACACCTTC.

The gene calls are TRBV5-1 and TRBJ1-4, with D hard to call. The CDR3 has 16 amino acids. Germline V gene sequence: CDR1 SGHRS, CDR2 YFSETQ. V was clipped by 1 base and J by 3 bases, with 13 bases between them. The CDR3 nucleotides are TGCGCCAGCAGCTTGAATGGAGGTGGATCTAATGAAAAACTGTTTTTT. Amino acids: CASSLNGGGSNEKLFF.

The J gene is TRBJ2-5, the V gene TRBV29-1; TRBD1 matches at 11 bases. The CDR3 extends over 13 amino acids. The junction had 6 bases not matched to a gene; V was cut back by 7 bases and J by 5 bases. Per germline, CDR1 SQVTM and CDR2 ANQGSEA. The CDR3 region has the DNA TGCAGCGCCCGGACAGGGGGCGCGGAGACCCAGTACTTC. Translating it yields CSARTGGAETQYF.

The rearrangement links TRBV5-1 to TRBJ2-7, with D maybe TRBD2 (6 bases). This CDR3 contains 15 residues. Per germline, CDR1 SGHRS and CDR2 YFSETQ. V was trimmed by 4 bases and J by 0 bases, leaving 14 bases between them. Here the CDR3 reads CASSPEGRGSYEQYF. The CDR3 DNA follows: TGCGCCAGCAGCCCGGAAGGGCGGGGCTCCTACGAGCAGTACTTC.

This clone was observed a handful of times. V usage is TRBV7-2 and J usage is TRBJ2-7; TRBD2 agrees at 7 bases. This CDR3 comprises 14 residues. The V and J ends lost 2 bases and 5 bases, in that order; junction bases with no gene match: 6. Germline CDR1 is SGHTA and CDR2 is FQGNSA. CDR3 in amino acids: CASSLMGGTHEQYF. In nucleotides, the CDR3 is TGTGCCAGCAGCTTAATGGGAGGGACCCACGAGCAGTACTTC.

The chain combines TRBV7-6 with TRBJ2-1; 10 nucleotides agree with TRBD2. The CDR3 is 17 residues long. The V segment lost 1 base and the J segment 5 bases; nucleotides outside the gene matches: 8. Germline V gives CDR1 SGHVS, CDR2 FNYEAQ. This CDR3 reads CASSLELAGGRDNEQFF. In DNA, the CDR3 is TGTGCCAGCAGCTTAGAATTAGCGGGGGGTCGGGACAATGAGCAGTTCTTC.

The chain combines TRBV7-2 with TRBJ1-2; weak D call: TRBD1 (6 bases). The CDR3 contains 14 residues. The germline CDR1 and CDR2 sequences are SGHTA and FQGNSA. Trimming pared 5 bases from V and 5 bases from J, leaving 15 bases between. CDR3 protein: CASSPGQSLYGYTF. The CDR3 DNA sequence: TGTGCCAGCAGCCCCGGACAGAGCCTATATGGCTACACCTTC. The variable domain in full, completed from reference TRBV7-2 and TRBJ1-2, reads GAGVSQSPSNKVTEKGKDVELRCDPISGHTALYWYRQSLGQGLEFLIYFQGNSAPDKSGLPSDRFSAERTGGSVSTLTIQRTQQEDSAVYLCASSPGQSLYGYTFGSGTRLTVV.